This T cell receptor (beta chain) came from a study of shared clonotypes between healthy human individuals. V shed 6 bases and J 2 bases; nucleotides not matched to a gene: 2. CDR3 length: 14 amino acids. Germline loops: CDR1 ENHRY, CDR2 SYGVKD. The repertoire was sequenced with immunoSEQ multiplex PCR; TCRdb's copy has only in-frame clones and lacks some. The sample lists roughly 680,000 clones; roughly 72% were seen once. This receptor was taken from a woman aged 30 to 39 in good health. The sample consisted of memory CD4+ T cells sorted from blood. Sample subset: CD45RA-negative fraction. The gene calls are TRBV10-3 and TRBJ2-7; TRBD2 matches at 12 bases. CDR3 in amino acids: CAISWTSGAYEQYF. The DNA for the CDR3 is TGTGCCATCAGCTGGACTAGCGGGGCCTACGAGCAGTACTTC.